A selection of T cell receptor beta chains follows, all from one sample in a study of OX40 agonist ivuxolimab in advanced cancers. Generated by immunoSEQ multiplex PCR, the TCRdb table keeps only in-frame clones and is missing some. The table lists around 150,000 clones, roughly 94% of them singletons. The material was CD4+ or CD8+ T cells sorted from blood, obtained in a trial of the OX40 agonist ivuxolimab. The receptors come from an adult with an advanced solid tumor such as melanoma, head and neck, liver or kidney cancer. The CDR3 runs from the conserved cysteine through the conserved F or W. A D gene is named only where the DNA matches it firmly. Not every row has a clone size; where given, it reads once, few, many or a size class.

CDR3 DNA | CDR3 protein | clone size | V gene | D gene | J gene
TGTGCCAGCAGCGCCCAGACAGGGGTTGGCACTGAAGCTTTCTTT | CASSAQTGVGTEAFF | - | TRBV9 | TRBD1 | TRBJ1-1
TGTGCCAGCAGTGAATGGGGGGACCCAGGGGAGCAGTACTTC | CASSEWGDPGEQYF | once | TRBV25-1 | - | TRBJ2-7
TGTGCCAGTAGTATTGGGTACAGGAACAGGAACACTGAAGCTTTCTTT | CASSIGYRNRNTEAFF | - | TRBV19 | - | TRBJ1-1
TGTGCCAGCAGCATGCATGGGTCTTCCTACGAGCAGTACTTC | CASSMHGSSYEQYF | - | TRBV6-5 | - | TRBJ2-7
TGTGCCAGCAGCTCTACAGGGGACTCATCCTACGAGCAGTACTTC | CASSSTGDSSYEQYF | - | TRBV27 | - | TRBJ2-7
TGTGCCAGCAGCTCGGAGACAGGGCGCCATGGCTACACCTTC | CASSSETGRHGYTF | - | TRBV5-4 | TRBD1 | TRBJ1-2
TGTGCCAGCAGTGGACTCAATAGCAATCAGCCCCAGCATTTT | CASSGLNSNQPQHF | - | TRBV6-5 | - | TRBJ1-5
TGTGCCACCCACAAGACAGGGGTGAATCAGCCCCAGCATTTT | CATHKTGVNQPQHF | - | TRBV6-1 | TRBD1 | TRBJ1-5
TGTGCCAGCAGCTATTCGGCCCGTAGCTATAATTCACCCCTCCACTTT | CASSYSARSYNSPLHF | - | TRBV6-6 | - | TRBJ1-6
TGTGCCAGCAGTCGGGACCATCAAGAGACCCAGTACTTC | CASSRDHQETQYF | - | TRBV2 | - | TRBJ2-5
TGTGCCAGCAGCGCTAGCAGGGGGCCTGAAAAACTGTTTTTT | CASSASRGPEKLFF | once | TRBV7-8 | TRBD1 | TRBJ1-4
TGTGCCAGCAGCGTAGATCCAGCGGGAGGATTTTGGAACGAGCAGTACTTC | CASSVDPAGGFWNEQYF | - | TRBV9 | TRBD2 | TRBJ2-7
TGCGCCAGCAGCCGGGACATGAGCTACGAGCAGTACTTC | CASSRDMSYEQYF | - | TRBV4-3 | - | TRBJ2-7
TGTGCCAGCAGATCCGATACCGGGGAGCTGTTTTTT | CASRSDTGELFF | - | TRBV7-7 | - | TRBJ2-2
TGCGCCAGCAGCTTGGACGACAGGACTAGCACAGATACGCAGTATTTT | CASSLDDRTSTDTQYF | - | TRBV5-1 | - | TRBJ2-3
TGTGCCAGCAGCTCAGGTTGTGGCTGGGGGACCCAGTACTTC | CASSSGCGWGTQYF | - | TRBV11-2 | - | TRBJ2-5
TGTGCCAGCAGTTTGGCAGGGGCTAATGAAAAACTGTTTTTT | CASSLAGANEKLFF | - | TRBV27 | - | TRBJ1-4
TGTGCCAGCAGTGAACGACTTCCAGCTTTCTTT | CASSERLPAFF | - | TRBV2 | - | TRBJ1-1
TGTGCCAGCTCACCGGAGGGCCAGCCCCAGCATTTT | CASSPEGQPQHF | - | TRBV18 | - | TRBJ1-5
TGTGCCAGCAGCCCCCGACTAGCGGGAGGAGAGACCCAGTACTTC | CASSPRLAGGETQYF | once | TRBV5-4 | TRBD2 | TRBJ2-5
TGTGCCAGCAGCCCGAGGACTAGCGGGAGTGAGACCCAGTACTTC | CASSPRTSGSETQYF | - | TRBV7-2 | TRBD2 | TRBJ2-5
TGCAGCGTTGGACAGTCTAATGAAAAACTGTTTTTT | CSVGQSNEKLFF | - | TRBV29-1 | - | TRBJ1-4
TGTGCCAGTAGTATTCAGACAGCCAGGGATAATAACTATGGCTACACCTTC | CASSIQTARDNNYGYTF | once | TRBV19 | - | TRBJ1-2
TGTGCCAGCAGCTCGCGACCTACGGGGGATGAGCAGTTCTTC | CASSSRPTGDEQFF | - | TRBV9 | - | TRBJ2-1
TGTGCCAGCAGTGAAAGGGGGACAGGCCGGTCAAAGTACTTC | CASSERGTGRSKYF | - | TRBV6-5 | TRBD1 | TRBJ2-7
TGTGCCACCTCACGAGGGTTGGGCACTGAAGCTTTCTTT | CATSRGLGTEAFF | - | TRBV2 | - | TRBJ1-1
TGTGCCATCAGTGGGACAGGGTACGAGCAGTACTTC | CAISGTGYEQYF | - | TRBV10-3 | TRBD1 | TRBJ2-7
TGCAGCGTTGAACGGGAGAACACCGGGGAGCTGTTTTTT | CSVERENTGELFF | - | TRBV29-1 | - | TRBJ2-2
TGTGCCACCAGTCTGCCCCTGGGACTAGCGGGCCAAGAGACCCAGTACTTC | CATSLPLGLAGQETQYF | - | TRBV15 | TRBD2 | TRBJ2-5
TGTGCCAGCACCAGGGGGCCCTCCGTTGGGGCCAACGTCCTGACTTTC | CASTRGPSVGANVLTF | - | TRBV2 | TRBD1 | TRBJ2-6
TGTGCCAGCAGTTACTCATGGGGTCGCGAGCAGTACTTC | CASSYSWGREQYF | - | TRBV6-5 | - | TRBJ2-7
TGTGCCAGCAGTTACGTGCGGGGAACTGAAGCTTTCTTT | CASSYVRGTEAFF | - | TRBV6-5 | - | TRBJ1-1
TGTGCCAGCTCTACGGGTTTCTACGAGCAGTACTTC | CASSTGFYEQYF | - | TRBV6-6 | - | TRBJ2-7
TGTGCCAGCAGTTATTTGCGGGAGCCGCGGGAGCAGTACTTC | CASSYLREPREQYF | few | TRBV6-5 | TRBD2 | TRBJ2-7
TGCGCCAGCAGCTCGGGGACAGGGGCTAATTCACCCCTCCACTTT | CASSSGTGANSPLHF | - | TRBV5-1 | TRBD1 | TRBJ1-6
TGCGCCAGCAACCCGACAGGGGGCGCCATCACTGAAGCTTTCTTT | CASNPTGGAITEAFF | - | TRBV5-1 | TRBD1 | TRBJ1-1
TGTGCCAGCAGTTACCAGGGCATCAGGAACACTGAAGCTTTCTTT | CASSYQGIRNTEAFF | - | TRBV2 | - | TRBJ1-1
TGTGCCAGCACCGTGCACCTCAGGACCTATGGCTACACCTTC | CASTVHLRTYGYTF | few | TRBV2 | - | TRBJ1-2
TGCGCCAGCAGCCAAGGGGACAGTTCGGCCTATGGCTACACCTTC | CASSQGDSSAYGYTF | - | TRBV4-3 | TRBD1 | TRBJ1-2